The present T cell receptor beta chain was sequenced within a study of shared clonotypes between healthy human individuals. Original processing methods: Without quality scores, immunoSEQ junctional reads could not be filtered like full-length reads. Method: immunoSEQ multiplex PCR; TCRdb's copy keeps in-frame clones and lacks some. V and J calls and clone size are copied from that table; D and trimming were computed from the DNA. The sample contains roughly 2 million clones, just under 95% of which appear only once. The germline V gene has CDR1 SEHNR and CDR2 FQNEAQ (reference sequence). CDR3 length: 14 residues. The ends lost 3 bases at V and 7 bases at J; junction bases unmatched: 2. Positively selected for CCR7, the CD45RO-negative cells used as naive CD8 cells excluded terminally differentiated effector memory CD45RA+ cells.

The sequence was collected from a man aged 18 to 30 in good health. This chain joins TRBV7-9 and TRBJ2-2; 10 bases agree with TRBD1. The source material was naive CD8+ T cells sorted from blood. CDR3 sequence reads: CASSLGQGYGELFF. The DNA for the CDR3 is TGTGCCAGCAGCTTGGGACAGGGGTACGGGGAGCTGTTTTTT.